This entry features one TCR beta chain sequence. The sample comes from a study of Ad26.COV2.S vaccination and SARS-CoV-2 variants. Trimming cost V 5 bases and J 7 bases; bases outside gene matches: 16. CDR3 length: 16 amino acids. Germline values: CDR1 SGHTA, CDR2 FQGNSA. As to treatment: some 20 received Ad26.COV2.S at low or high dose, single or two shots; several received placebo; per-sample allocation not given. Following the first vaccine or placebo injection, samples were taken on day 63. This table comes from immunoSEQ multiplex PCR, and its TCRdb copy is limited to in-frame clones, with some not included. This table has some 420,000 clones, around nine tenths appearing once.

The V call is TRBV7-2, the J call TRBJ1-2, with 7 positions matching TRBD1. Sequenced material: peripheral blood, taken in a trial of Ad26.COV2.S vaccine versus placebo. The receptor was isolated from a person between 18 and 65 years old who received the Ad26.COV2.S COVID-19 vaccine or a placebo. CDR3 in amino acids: CASSATRQGLGGGYTF. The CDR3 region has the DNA TGTGCCAGCAGCGCAACGAGACAGGGTTTAGGGGGTGGCTACACCTTC. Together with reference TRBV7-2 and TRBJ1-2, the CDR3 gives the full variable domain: GAGVSQSPSNKVTEKGKDVELRCDPISGHTALYWYRQSLGQGLEFLIYFQGNSAPDKSGLPSDRFSAERTGGSVSTLTIQRTQQEDSAVYLCASSATRQGLGGGYTFGSGTRLTVV.